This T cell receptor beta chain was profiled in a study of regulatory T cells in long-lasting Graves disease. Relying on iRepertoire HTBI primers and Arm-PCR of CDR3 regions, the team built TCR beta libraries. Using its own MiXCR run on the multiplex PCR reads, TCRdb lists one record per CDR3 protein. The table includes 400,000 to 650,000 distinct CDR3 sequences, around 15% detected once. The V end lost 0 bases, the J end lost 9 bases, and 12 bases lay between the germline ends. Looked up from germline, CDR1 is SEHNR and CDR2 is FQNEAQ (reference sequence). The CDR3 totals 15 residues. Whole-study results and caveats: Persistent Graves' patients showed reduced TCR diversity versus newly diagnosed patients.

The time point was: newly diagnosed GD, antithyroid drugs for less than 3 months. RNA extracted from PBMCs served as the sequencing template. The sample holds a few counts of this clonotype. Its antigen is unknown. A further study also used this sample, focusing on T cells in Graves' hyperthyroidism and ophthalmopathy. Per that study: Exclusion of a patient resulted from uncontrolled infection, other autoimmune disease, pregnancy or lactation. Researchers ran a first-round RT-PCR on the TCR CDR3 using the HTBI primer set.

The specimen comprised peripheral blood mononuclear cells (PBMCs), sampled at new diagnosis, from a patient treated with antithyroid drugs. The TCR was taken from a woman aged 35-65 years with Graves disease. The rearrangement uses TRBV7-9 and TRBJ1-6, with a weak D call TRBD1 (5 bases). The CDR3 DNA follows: TGTGCCAGCAGCTTAGCGCGCGGGGGGAGTTCACCCCTCCACTTT. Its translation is CASSLARGGSSPLHF.